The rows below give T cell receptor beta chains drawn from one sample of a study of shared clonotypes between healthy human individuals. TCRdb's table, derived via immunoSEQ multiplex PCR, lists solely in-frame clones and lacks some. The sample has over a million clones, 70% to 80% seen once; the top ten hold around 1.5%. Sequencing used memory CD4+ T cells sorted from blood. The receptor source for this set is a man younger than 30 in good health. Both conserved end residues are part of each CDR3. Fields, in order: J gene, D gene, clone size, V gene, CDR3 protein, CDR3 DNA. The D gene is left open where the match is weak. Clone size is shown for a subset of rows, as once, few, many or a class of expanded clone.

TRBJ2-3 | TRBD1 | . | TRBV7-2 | CASSLDRGRTDTQYF | TGTGCCAGCAGCTTGGACAGGGGTAGAACAGATACGCAGTATTTT
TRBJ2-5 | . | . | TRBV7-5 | CARSFTKQGCETQYF | TGTGCCAGAAGCTTTACCAAGCAGGGATGTGAGACCCAGTACTTC
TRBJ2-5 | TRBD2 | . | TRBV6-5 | CASSTSGEGTQYF | TGTGCCAGCAGCACTAGCGGGGAAGGGACCCAGTACTTC
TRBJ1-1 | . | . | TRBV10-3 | CAISEKEAMNTEAFF | TGTGCCATCAGTGAGAAGGAGGCGATGAACACTGAAGCTTTCTTT
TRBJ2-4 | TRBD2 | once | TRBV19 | CASRQTSGGLENIQYF | TGTGCCAGTAGGCAAACTAGCGGGGGGCTCGAAAACATTCAGTACTTC
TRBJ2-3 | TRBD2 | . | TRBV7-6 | CASSLGLLAGGPTDTQYF | TGTGCCAGCAGCTTAGGCCTCCTAGCGGGAGGGCCGACAGATACGCAGTATTTT
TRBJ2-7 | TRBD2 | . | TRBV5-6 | CASSSGLAAFYEQYF | TGTGCCAGCAGCAGCGGACTAGCAGCCTTCTACGAGCAGTACTTC
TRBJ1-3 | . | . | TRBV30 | CAWRGRALSGNTIYF | TGTGCCTGGAGAGGACGGGCCCTCTCTGGAAACACCATATATTTT
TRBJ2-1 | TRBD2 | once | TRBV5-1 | CASSFLAGISNEQFF | TGCGCCAGCAGCTTCCTAGCGGGGATTTCGAATGAGCAGTTCTTC
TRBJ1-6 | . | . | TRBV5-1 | CASTQGQGSNSPLHF | TGCGCCAGCACCCAAGGGCAGGGAAGCAATTCACCCCTCCACTTT
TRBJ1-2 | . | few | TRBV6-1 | CASSVNGAGVGYGYTF | TGTGCCAGCAGTGTCAACGGCGCGGGGGTGGGCTATGGCTACACCTTC
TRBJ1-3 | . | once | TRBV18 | CASSPSGRNLSGNTIYF | TGTGCCAGCTCACCAAGTGGGAGAAACCTCTCTGGAAACACCATATATTTT
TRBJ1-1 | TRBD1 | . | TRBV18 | CASSPLQGMNTEAFF | TGTGCCAGCTCACCCTTACAGGGGATGAACACTGAAGCTTTCTTT
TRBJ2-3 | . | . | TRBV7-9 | CASSLKGVDTQYF | TGTGCCAGCAGCTTGAAGGGAGTGGATACGCAGTATTTT
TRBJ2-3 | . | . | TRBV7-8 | CASSLRTLSTDTQYF | TGTGCCAGCAGCTTGAGGACTTTGAGCACAGATACGCAGTATTTT
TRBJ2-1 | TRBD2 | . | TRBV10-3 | CATSQTSGSSYNEQFF | TGTGCCACCTCCCAGACTAGCGGGAGCTCCTACAATGAGCAGTTCTTC
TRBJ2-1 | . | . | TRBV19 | CASSIDAQRVGNEQFF | TGTGCCAGTAGTATAGATGCCCAAAGGGTGGGCAATGAGCAGTTCTTC
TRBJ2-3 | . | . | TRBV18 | CASSPSGQGGDTQYF | TGTGCCAGCTCACCGTCTGGCCAGGGAGGAGATACGCAGTATTTT
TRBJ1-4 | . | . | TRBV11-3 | CASSLAADTNEKLFF | TGTGCCAGCAGCTTAGCGGCGGATACCAATGAAAAACTGTTTTTT
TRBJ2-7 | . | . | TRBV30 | CALKRSYEQYF | TGTGCCCTAAAGCGCTCCTACGAGCAGTACTTC
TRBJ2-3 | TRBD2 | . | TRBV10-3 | CAISQTSGNTDTQYF | TGTGCCATCAGTCAGACTAGCGGGAACACAGATACGCAGTATTTT
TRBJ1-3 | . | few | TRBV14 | CASSYRISGNTIYF | TGTGCCAGCAGTTACAGGATCTCTGGAAACACCATATATTTT
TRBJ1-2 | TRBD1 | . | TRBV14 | CASSPGNRGGYTF | TGTGCCAGCAGCCCTGGGAACAGGGGCGGCTACACCTTC
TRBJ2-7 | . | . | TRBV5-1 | CASSLAEGVDEQYF | TGCGCCAGCAGCTTAGCGGAGGGCGTTGACGAGCAGTACTTC
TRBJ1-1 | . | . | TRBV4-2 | CASSQTGWNTEAFF | TGTGCCAGCAGCCAAACGGGATGGAACACTGAAGCTTTCTTT
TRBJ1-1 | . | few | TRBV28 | CASNQPARMQAFF | TGTGCCAGCAATCAGCCAGCTAGGATGCAAGCTTTCTTT
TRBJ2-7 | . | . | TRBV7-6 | CASTPGTTVHEQYF | TGTGCCAGCACTCCCGGGACCACGGTACACGAGCAGTACTTC
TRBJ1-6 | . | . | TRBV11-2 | CASSLTRDLPLHF | TGTGCCAGCAGCTTAACCCGGGACCTACCCCTCCACTTT
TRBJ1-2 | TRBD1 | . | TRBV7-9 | CASSSAGGATF | TGTGCCAGCAGCTCCGCAGGGGGCGCAACCTTC
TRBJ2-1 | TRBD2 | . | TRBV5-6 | CASSKRGINNEQFF | TGTGCCAGCAGTAAGCGGGGGATAAACAATGAGCAGTTCTTC
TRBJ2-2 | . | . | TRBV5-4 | CASSSDSLVTGELFF | TGTGCCAGCAGCTCAGACAGTCTCGTCACCGGGGAGCTGTTTTTT
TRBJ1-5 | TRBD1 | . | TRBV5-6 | CARTGADQPQHF | TGTGCCAGGACAGGGGCGGATCAGCCCCAGCATTTT
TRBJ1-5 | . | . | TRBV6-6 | CASRDGAYSNQPQHF | TGTGCCAGCAGAGATGGGGCTTATAGCAATCAGCCCCAGCATTTT
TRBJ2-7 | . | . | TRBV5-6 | CASSLETAPSYEQYF | TGTGCCAGCAGCTTGGAGACCGCTCCGAGCTACGAGCAGTACTTC
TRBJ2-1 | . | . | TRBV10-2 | CATSEGVHEQFF | TGCGCCACCTCAGAAGGAGTACATGAGCAGTTCTTC
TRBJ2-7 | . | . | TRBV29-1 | CSVQGLAYEQYF | TGCAGCGTTCAGGGATTGGCTTACGAGCAGTACTTC
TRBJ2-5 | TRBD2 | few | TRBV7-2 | CASSYGLGGATQYF | TGTGCCAGCAGCTACGGACTAGGAGGGGCGACCCAGTACTTC
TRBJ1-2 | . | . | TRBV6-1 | CASSPRGDRDGYTF | TGTGCCAGCAGTCCGCGGGGGGACCGGGATGGCTACACCTTC
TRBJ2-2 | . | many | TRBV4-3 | CASSRSADTGELFF | TGCGCCAGCAGCCGTAGCGCGGACACCGGGGAGCTGTTTTTT
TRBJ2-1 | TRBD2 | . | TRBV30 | CAWRGPGGRLGEQFF | TGTGCCTGGAGGGGTCCGGGCGGGAGATTGGGTGAGCAGTTCTTC
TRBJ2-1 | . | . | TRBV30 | CAWSGTSWGNEQFF | TGTGCCTGGAGTGGAACTAGCTGGGGCAATGAGCAGTTCTTC
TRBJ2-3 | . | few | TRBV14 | CASSQSGPQDYITDTQYF | TGTGCCAGCAGCCAATCCGGGCCGCAAGATTACATCACAGATACGCAGTATTTT
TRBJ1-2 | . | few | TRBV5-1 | CASSLGSVSPFGYGYTF | TGCGCCAGCAGCTTGGGGTCAGTGAGCCCCTTTGGCTATGGCTACACCTTC
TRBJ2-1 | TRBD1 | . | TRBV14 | CASSQRGQGVNEQFF | TGTGCCAGCAGCCAACGGGGACAGGGGGTCAATGAGCAGTTCTTC
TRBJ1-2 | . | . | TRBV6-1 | CASSELSQVPEGGYTF | TGTGCCAGCAGTGAACTTTCGCAGGTGCCTGAGGGAGGCTACACCTTC
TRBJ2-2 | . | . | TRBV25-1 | CASGGDRRSTGELFF | TGTGCCAGCGGGGGGGACAGGAGGTCCACCGGGGAGCTGTTTTTT
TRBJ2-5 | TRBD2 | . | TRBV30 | CAWSGGNQETQYF | TGTGCCTGGAGCGGGGGGAACCAAGAGACCCAGTACTTC
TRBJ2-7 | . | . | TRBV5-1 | CASSSGLTYEQYF | TGCGCCAGCAGCTCTGGACTCACCTACGAGCAGTACTTC
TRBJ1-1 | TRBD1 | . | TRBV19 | CASDDRARTEAFF | TGTGCCAGCGACGACAGGGCTAGAACTGAAGCTTTCTTT
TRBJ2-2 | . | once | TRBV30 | CAWRGVNTGELFF | TGTGCCTGGAGGGGGGTGAACACCGGGGAGCTGTTTTTT
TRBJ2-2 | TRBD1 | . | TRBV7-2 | CASTIRGKAGELFF | TGTGCCAGCACCATCAGGGGGAAGGCCGGGGAGCTGTTTTTT
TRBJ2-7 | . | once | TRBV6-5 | CASSPTPPNYEQYF | TGTGCCAGCAGTCCCACCCCCCCCAATTACGAGCAGTACTTC
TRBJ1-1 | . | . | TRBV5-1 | CASSSTGLNTEAFF | TGCGCCAGCAGCTCCACAGGCCTGAACACTGAAGCTTTCTTT